This T cell receptor (beta chain) came from a study of monozygotic twins with inflammatory bowel disease. For each CDR3 protein, TCRdb gives one entry from its re-call of the 5' RACE reads, without DNA. The sample table sets out 330,000 or so distinct CDR3 sequences. The study, taken as a whole, reports: Support was lacking for any single strong IBD-associated signal or clonotype.

A remark on this clonotype: Its target is unknown.

Material for sequencing was blood. The sequence was obtained from a human donor with ulcerative colitis or Crohn's disease, or a healthy co-twin of an affected twin (not recorded which).

The CDR3 reads CASSFRVGNTEAFF. This sequence joins TRBV7-2 and TRBJ1-1. The CDR3 length is 14 residues. Germline CDR1 is SGHTA and CDR2 is FQGNSA.